This is a list of T cell receptor beta chains from one sample in a study of human T cells and chemical hapten exposure. One entry per CDR3 protein, called by TCRdb with MiXCR from the RACE reads. The sample records tens of thousands of distinct CDR3 sequences, approximately 11% being singletons. This material consisted of whole blood, taken in connection with sensitization to the hapten diphenylcyclopropenone (DPC). The receptors shown here come from a woman aged 45-65 years with alopecia areata. Some clones in this sample may be carry-over from other donors' samples. Both conserved end residues are part of each CDR3.

v_gene: TRBV6-6
j_gene: TRBJ2-2
CDR3aa: CASVGPSGPTGELFF

v_gene: TRBV9
j_gene: TRBJ1-1
CDR3aa: CASSRGGTSNTEAFF

v_gene: TRBV11-2
j_gene: TRBJ1-1
CDR3aa: CASSLEHTEAFF

v_gene: TRBV27
j_gene: TRBJ1-4
CDR3aa: CASSTTGGKLFF

v_gene: TRBV18
j_gene: TRBJ2-7
CDR3aa: CASSRTDGIYEQYF

v_gene: TRBV6-1
j_gene: TRBJ2-1
CDR3aa: CASSSGYNEQFF

v_gene: TRBV20-1
j_gene: TRBJ2-7
CDR3aa: CSARDRASGSNEQYF

v_gene: TRBV5-1
j_gene: TRBJ2-5
CDR3aa: CASSLEVQETQYF

v_gene: TRBV7-3
j_gene: TRBJ2-3
CDR3aa: CASSLKGDTQYF

v_gene: TRBV18
j_gene: TRBJ2-1
CDR3aa: CASSLYTSGADNEQFF

v_gene: TRBV25-1
j_gene: TRBJ1-4
CDR3aa: CASQLGGTTNEKLFF

v_gene: TRBV7-9
j_gene: TRBJ1-2
CDR3aa: CASTSPNYGYTF

v_gene: TRBV4-2
j_gene: TRBJ1-2
CDR3aa: CASSQVEGANYGYTF

v_gene: TRBV28
j_gene: TRBJ2-1
CDR3aa: CASSLMTSGGLDYNEQFF

v_gene: TRBV28
j_gene: TRBJ2-5
CDR3aa: CASSLPTLGTQYF

v_gene: TRBV24-1
j_gene: TRBJ2-3
CDR3aa: CATSEWTGIGDTQYF

v_gene: TRBV19
j_gene: TRBJ1-5
CDR3aa: CASSRTRDSDQPQHF

v_gene: TRBV6-6
j_gene: TRBJ1-1
CDR3aa: CASTRGQRITLNTEAFF

v_gene: TRBV7-2
j_gene: TRBJ1-2
CDR3aa: CASSLVPGAVDTNYGYTF

v_gene: TRBV29-1
j_gene: TRBJ2-7
CDR3aa: CSVVGPSGRPDSYEQYF

v_gene: TRBV29-1
j_gene: TRBJ1-1
CDR3aa: CSGRQRSDTEAFF

v_gene: TRBV9
j_gene: TRBJ2-7
CDR3aa: CASSGQAYEQYF

v_gene: TRBV6-2/TRBV6-3
j_gene: TRBJ2-7
CDR3aa: CASSYAGGIYEQYF

v_gene: TRBV6-2/TRBV6-3
j_gene: TRBJ2-1
CDR3aa: CASSYRLYNEQFF

v_gene: TRBV29-1
j_gene: TRBJ2-7
CDR3aa: CSVLQGAEQYF

v_gene: TRBV20-1
j_gene: TRBJ2-7
CDR3aa: CSATLRRSYEQYF

v_gene: TRBV3-1
j_gene: TRBJ1-5
CDR3aa: CASSQQRDQPQHF

v_gene: TRBV9
j_gene: TRBJ1-1
CDR3aa: CASSPIPIGGVTEAFF

v_gene: TRBV20-1
j_gene: TRBJ2-3
CDR3aa: CSARAGLADTQYF

v_gene: TRBV5-4
j_gene: TRBJ2-7
CDR3aa: CASSLEASSYEQYF

v_gene: TRBV7-6
j_gene: TRBJ1-2
CDR3aa: CASSLATGVGYTF

v_gene: TRBV7-3
j_gene: TRBJ2-3
CDR3aa: CASSPGADTQYF

v_gene: TRBV9
j_gene: TRBJ2-5
CDR3aa: CASSVEPSGTQYF

v_gene: TRBV12-3/TRBV12-4
j_gene: TRBJ1-5
CDR3aa: CASSRDRGQPQHF

v_gene: TRBV20-1
j_gene: TRBJ1-1
CDR3aa: CSARDPGATEAFF

v_gene: TRBV28
j_gene: TRBJ1-6
CDR3aa: CASEGGSSYNSPLHF

v_gene: TRBV7-9
j_gene: TRBJ2-5
CDR3aa: CASSTLQGNQETQYF

v_gene: TRBV7-9
j_gene: TRBJ1-1
CDR3aa: CASSFSGPLRGDTEAFF

v_gene: TRBV14
j_gene: TRBJ2-1
CDR3aa: CASSRGLAANEQFF

v_gene: TRBV4-3
j_gene: TRBJ2-3
CDR3aa: CASSQRQAGTDTQYF

v_gene: TRBV12-3/TRBV12-4
j_gene: TRBJ1-2
CDR3aa: CASSTGVIGYTF

v_gene: TRBV6-2/TRBV6-3
j_gene: TRBJ2-7
CDR3aa: CASSAGGQPYYEQYF